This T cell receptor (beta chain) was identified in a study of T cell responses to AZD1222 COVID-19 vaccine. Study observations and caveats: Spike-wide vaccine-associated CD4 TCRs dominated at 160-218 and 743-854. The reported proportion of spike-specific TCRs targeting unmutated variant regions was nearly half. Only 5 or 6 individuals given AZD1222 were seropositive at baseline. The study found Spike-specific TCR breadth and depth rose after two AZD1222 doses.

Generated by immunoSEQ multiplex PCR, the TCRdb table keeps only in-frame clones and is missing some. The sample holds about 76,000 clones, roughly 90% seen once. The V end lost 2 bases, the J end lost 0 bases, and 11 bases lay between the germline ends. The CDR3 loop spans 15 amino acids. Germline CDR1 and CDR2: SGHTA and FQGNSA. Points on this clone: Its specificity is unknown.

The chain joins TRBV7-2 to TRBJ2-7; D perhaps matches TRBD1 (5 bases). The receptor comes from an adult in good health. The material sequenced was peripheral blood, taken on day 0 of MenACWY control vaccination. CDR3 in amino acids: CASSLSRTFSYEQYF. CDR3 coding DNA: TGTGCCAGCAGCTTATCCCGGACATTCTCCTACGAGCAGTACTTC.